This TCR beta chain was documented in a study of blood T cell repertoires in COVID-19. Overall study context: Acute and convalescent COVID-19 specimens originated in the United States, Italy and Spain.

Profiling relied on immunoSEQ multiplex PCR, and the TCRdb table lists in-frame clones only, not all of them. Counted here are tens of thousands of clones, just over 85% occurring once; the ten biggest clones make up 2%. This clonotype was obtained from a man in his thirties or forties with acute or convalescent COVID-19. The sequenced sample was peripheral blood.

The CDR3 DNA sequence: TGTGCCTGGAAGGTACAGGGGAACACAGATACGCAGTATTTT. Translated, it gives CAWKVQGNTDTQYF. The chain employs TRBV30 and TRBJ2-3, with 7 bases aligning to TRBD1. CDR1 and CDR2 from the germline V gene are GTSNPN and SVGIG (reference sequence). The junction had 6 bases not matched to a gene; V was cut back by 4 bases and J by 2 bases. The CDR3 sequence is 14 residues long.